A single sample gave rise to the 8 T cell receptor beta chains below, sequenced in a study of T cell responses to AZD1222 COVID-19 vaccine (TCRdb year 2021). The library relied on the immunoSEQ multiplex PCR assay. TCRdb obtained this table from immuneACCESS and retained in-frame rearrangements with V and J assigned. These tables miss some clones; where compared with another copy, unresolved V genes account for less than half of the shortfall, and the remainder is unexplained. The sample data list 90,000 to 100,000 clones, and approximately 90% of these were observed just once. 6.5% to 8% of the sample is in the top ten clones. This sample's time point label indicates: baseline before first vaccination. The sample consisted of peripheral blood, taken on day 0 of AZD1222 vaccination. All receptors derive from an adult in good health.

The J gene is TRBJ2-1, the V gene TRBV24-1, with 12 positions matching TRBD2. The CDR3 is 16 residues long. With 4 bases clipped from V and 1 base from J, the junction kept 1 base outside the gene matches. CDR1 is KGHDR, CDR2 SFDVKD, per germline. CDR3 nucleotides: TGTGCCACCAGTGACACTAGCGGGGGGTCCTACAATGAGCAGTTCTTC. Its protein is CATSDTSGGSYNEQFF.

CDR3 in DNA: TGTGCCAGCAGTCCCAGGGAGGGGGCGCGCACTGAAGCTTTCTTT. Its protein is CASSPREGARTEAFF. The chain carries TRBV2 and TRBJ1-1, with 7 bases that match TRBD1. Losses at the gene ends were 5 bases for V and 4 bases for J; bases not matched to a gene: 10. CDR3 length: 15 residues. Germline CDR1 reads SNHLY; CDR2 reads FYNNEI.

V gene TRBV5-4 combines with J gene TRBJ1-4; 9 bases fit TRBD1. The CDR3 runs 15 residues. Trimming took 3 bases from V and 5 from J; bases not matched to a gene: 5. The germline V gene has CDR1 SGHNT and CDR2 YYREEE (reference sequence). The CDR3: CASSSGQGINEKLFF. The CDR3 DNA sequence: TGTGCCAGCAGCTCCGGACAGGGGATAAATGAAAAACTGTTTTTT.

This chain links TRBV12-3 or TRBV12-4 with TRBJ2-5; D assignment may be TRBD1 or TRBD2 (5 bases each). CDR3 size: 13 residues. Trimming stripped 4 bases from V and 5 bases from J, with 11 bases between. In DNA form, the CDR3 reads TGTGCCAGCAGTTGGGACGGGGAGGAGACCCAGTACTTC. Protein: CASSWDGEETQYF.

The chain employs TRBV28 and TRBJ2-5; the D gene is possibly TRBD2 (6 bases). CDR3 length equals 13 residues. V was clipped by 6 bases and J by 5 bases, with 13 bases between them. Germline V gives CDR1 MDHEN, CDR2 SYDVKM. CDR3 amino acids: CASSSGEEETQYF. The CDR3 region has the DNA TGTGCCAGCAGCTCGGGAGAAGAGGAGACCCAGTACTTC.

V is TRBV6-2 or TRBV6-3 and J is TRBJ2-3; D is uncertain. Germline V gene lookup returns CDR1 MNHEY and CDR2 SVGEGT. This CDR3 is built from 12 residues. The V gene lost 5 bases and the J gene lost 5 bases, with 8 bases spanning the gap. The CDR3 nucleotides read TGTGCCAGCAGTAGTTCGAAAGATACGCAGTATTTT. Its protein is CASSSSKDTQYF.

This clone has a handful of counts. J is TRBJ1-3 and V is TRBV4-3; 7 bases map to TRBD1. With 1 base clipped from V and 0 bases from J, the junction kept 9 bases outside the gene matches. Germline V CDR1 and CDR2: LGHNA, YSLEER. The CDR3 contains 18 residues. The CDR3 DNA reads as TGCGCCAGCAGCCAAGTTGGAGGGGGCATTGGCTCTGGAAACACCATATATTTT. It encodes CASSQVGGGIGSGNTIYF.

The chain recombines TRBV4-1 with TRBJ2-1; 7 bases align to TRBD1. The length of the CDR3 is 15 residues. V shed 1 base and J 3 bases; nucleotides not matched to a gene: 3. CDR1 and CDR2 from the germline V gene are MGHRA and YSYEKL. CDR3 coding DNA: TGCGCCAGCAGCCAAGTCGGGACAGTCTACAATGAGCAGTTCTTC. It codes for CASSQVGTVYNEQFF.